Shown below are 18 T cell receptor beta chains from a single sample sequenced in a study of CD8+ T cells in alopecia areata. Treatment described: oral pan-JAK inhibitor, 5-10 mg twice daily. Sequencing used cDNA as its template, made by extracting RNA and reverse transcribing it. Method: immunoSEQ multiplex PCR; TCRdb's copy keeps in-frame clones and lacks some. The repertoire holds about 150,000 clones, with about three fifths as singletons. The sample consisted of CD4+ T cells sorted from blood, taken at week 4, from a patient treated with tofacitinib. Receptor source: a human donor with alopecia areata.

This clone was observed a handful of times. The V call is TRBV27, the J call TRBJ1-6; possible D gene TRBD1, 6 bases. The CDR3 is 15 residues long. Germline lookup yields CDR1 MNHEY and CDR2 SMNVEV (reference sequence). V was cut by 5 bases and J by 6 bases, with 14 bases left in between. The CDR3 sequence: CASSRTDYGNSPLHF. CDR3 DNA: TGTGCCAGCAGTAGGACAGACTATGGTAATTCACCCCTCCACTTT.

A single count supports this clone. The chain joins TRBV4-1 to TRBJ2-5; 7 nucleotides match TRBD1. J was trimmed by 7 bases and V by 5 bases; bases with no gene match: 10. This CDR3 comprises 14 residues. The germline CDR1 and CDR2 sequences are MGHRA and YSYEKL. The CDR3 DNA follows: TGCGCCAGCAGCAACGACAGGGCGCCAGGGACCCAGTACTTC. Residues: CASSNDRAPGTQYF.

This clone was seen just once. This chain links TRBV5-6 with TRBJ2-1; D possibly corresponds to TRBD1 (6 bases). Germline lookup yields CDR1 SGHDT and CDR2 YYEEEE. The germline V and J ends were trimmed by 0 bases and 5 bases, with 9 bases remaining between them. The CDR3 runs to 14 residues. The CDR3, as DNA: TGTGCCAGCAGCTTGGTCCAGGGGCACAATGAGCAGTTCTTC. It translates to CASSLVQGHNEQFF.

This chain connects TRBV4-2 to TRBJ2-4; D gene unclear. Germline CDR1 reads LGHNA; CDR2 reads YNFKEQ. CDR3 size: 16 residues. With 1 base removed from V and 0 bases from J, the gap between germline ends came to 10 bases. The CDR3 sequence is CASSQGAQLAKNIQYF. CDR3 DNA: TGTGCCAGCAGCCAAGGGGCACAGCTAGCCAAAAACATTCAGTACTTC.

The V gene is TRBV30, the J gene TRBJ2-1; 12 bases are a match to TRBD1. The germline V gene encodes CDR1 GTSNPN and CDR2 SVGIG (reference sequence). V dropped 4 bases and J dropped 8; count of bases not matched to a gene: 6. The CDR3 has 14 residues. As DNA, the CDR3 is TGTGCCTGGAAGGGGACAGGGGGCGTTTATGAGCAGTTCTTC. Its translation is CAWKGTGGVYEQFF.

The chain recombines TRBV5-1 with TRBJ2-2, with 12 positions matching TRBD1. The CDR3 extends over 16 amino acids. The trim removed 4 bases at V and 8 bases at J, leaving 9 bases unmatched. Germline CDR1 SGHRS, CDR2 YFSETQ. The CDR3 DNA follows: TGCGCCAGCAGCACCGGGACAGGGGGCGTCGGAGGGGAGCTGTTTTTT. Translation: CASSTGTGGVGGELFF.

The chain employs TRBV7-9 and TRBJ1-2; D unclear. Trimming left V 4 bases short and J 8 bases short, with 17 bases between. Germline V lookup: CDR1 SEHNR, CDR2 FQNEAQ (reference sequence). This CDR3 spans 14 amino acids. CDR3 loop: CASSSGTSPRGYTF. In DNA, the CDR3 is TGTGCCAGCAGCTCAGGAACCTCTCCGAGGGGCTACACCTTC. Drawing the rest from reference TRBV7-9 and TRBJ1-2, the complete variable domain is DTGVSQNPRHKITKRGQNVTFRCDPISEHNRLYWYRQTLGQGPEFLTYFQNEAQLEKSRLLSDRFSAERPKGSFSTLEIQRTEQGDSAMYLCASSSGTSPRGYTFGSGTRLTVV.

The rearrangement uses TRBV5-1 and TRBJ2-5, with a possible D match to TRBD1 (5 bases). V was shortened by 4 bases and J by 2 bases, with 15 bases between the two germline ends. The germline CDR1 and CDR2 sequences are SGHRS and YFSETQ. This CDR3 is built from 15 residues. The DNA of the CDR3 is TGCGCCAGCAGCCGCCCCCCAGGGTTTCAAGAGACCCAGTACTTC. Translating it yields CASSRPPGFQETQYF. Drawing the rest from reference TRBV5-1 and TRBJ2-5, the complete variable domain is KAGVTQTPRYLIKTRGQQVTLSCSPISGHRSVSWYQQTPGQGLQFLFEYFSETQRNKGNFPGRFSGRQFSNSRSEMNVSTLELGDSALYLCASSRPPGFQETQYFGPGTRLLVL.

As concerns this clone: The same CDR3 also results from other DNA sequences found in this sample. The chain couples TRBV19 to TRBJ2-3, with 8 bases fitting TRBD2. The CDR3 totals 13 residues. Germline values: CDR1 LNHDA, CDR2 SQIVND (reference sequence). V shed 6 bases, J shed 3 bases, and the junction held 2 bases outside the gene matches. The CDR3 DNA reads TGTGCCAGTAGCGGGGGGGCTACAGATACGCAGTATTTT. Residues: CASSGGATDTQYF.

The chain couples TRBV10-3 to TRBJ1-6; TRBD1 matches 12 bases. This CDR3 is built from 15 residues. CDR1 and CDR2 (germline): ENHRY, SYGVKD. The ends lost 8 bases at V and 7 bases at J; junction bases unmatched: 6. The CDR3 protein is CAISWDRGPNSPLHF. CDR3 sequence (DNA): TGTGCCATCTCGTGGGACAGGGGGCCGAATTCACCCCTCCACTTT.

The sample holds one count of this clone. The V call is TRBV5-1, the J call TRBJ2-1; 7 nucleotides line up with TRBD1. The CDR3 consists of 14 residues. Germline assignment: CDR1 SGHRS and CDR2 YFSETQ. V dropped 0 bases and J dropped 9; count of bases not matched to a gene: 6. The CDR3 nucleotides read TGCGCCAGCAGCTTGGGTACAGGGGACAGTGAGCAGTTCTTC. It translates to CASSLGTGDSEQFF.

The chain is built from TRBV6-6 and TRBJ2-1, with D possibly being TRBD2 (5 bases). V was shortened by 2 bases and J by 8 bases, with 7 bases between the two germline ends. CDR1 and CDR2 (germline): MNHNY, SVGAGI (reference sequence). This CDR3 contains 12 residues. The CDR3 loop reads CASSYPRDEQFF. DNA of the CDR3: TGTGCCAGCAGTTACCCGCGGGATGAGCAGTTCTTC.

This clone appeared a few times. The J gene is TRBJ1-2, the V gene TRBV29-1; D unclear. Germline loops: CDR1 SQVTM, CDR2 ANQGSEA. Trimming stripped 7 bases from V and 6 bases from J, with 27 bases between. This CDR3 is 16 amino acids long. The CDR3 coding sequence is TGCAGCGCCCTTGACTTACCGTCCGCCCGTCGGCATGGCTACACCTTC. This encodes CSALDLPSARRHGYTF.

The rearrangement uses TRBV7-8 and TRBJ1-1; D might be TRBD1 (5 bases). Germline V gene sequence: CDR1 SGHVS, CDR2 FQNEAQ. Trimming cost V 1 base and J 3 bases, with 9 bases left between them. The CDR3 runs 14 residues. DNA of the CDR3: TGTGCCAGCAGCTTAGACGGGGGTGACACTGAAGCTTTCTTT. Its translation: CASSLDGGDTEAFF.

The V call is TRBV6-1, the J call TRBJ1-5, with D possibly being TRBD1 (5 bases). This CDR3 has 15 amino acids. The ends were cut back, 5 bases at V and 3 bases at J, with 14 bases in the middle. The germline V gene has CDR1 MNHNS and CDR2 SASEGT. In nucleotides, the CDR3 is TGTGCCAGCAGTTGGTCAGGACAAATCAATCAGCCCCAGCATTTT. Amino acid sequence: CASSWSGQINQPQHF.

The J gene is TRBJ2-2, the V gene TRBV7-2; 10 bases map to TRBD2. The J segment lost 1 base and the V segment lost 6 bases, leaving 5 bases of the junction unmatched. This CDR3 is built from 16 residues. Germline V gene data show CDR1 as SGHTA and CDR2 as FQGNSA. CDR3 bases: TGTGCCAGCAGGCCTAGACTAGCGGGGAACACCGGGGAGCTGTTTTTT. Translating it yields CASRPRLAGNTGELFF.

This clone was detected a few times. This chain links TRBV7-2 with TRBJ2-5; D gene uncertain. This CDR3 is 16 amino acids long. The V gene lost 1 base and the J gene lost 5 bases, with 17 bases spanning the gap. Germline V CDR1 and CDR2: SGHTA, FQGNSA. In DNA, the CDR3 is TGTGCCAGCAGCTTAGGGTCTCCCTTAGTACAGGAGACCCAGTACTTC. It is translated as CASSLGSPLVQETQYF.

This chain links TRBV5-8 with TRBJ2-5; perhaps TRBD2 as D (5 bases). In germline, CDR1 is SGHTS, CDR2 YDEGEE. The CDR3 extends over 11 amino acids. V was shortened by 4 bases and J by 9 bases, with 10 bases between the two germline ends. CDR3 DNA: TGTGCCAGCAGCCCCCCCGGGGCCCAGTACTTC. It yields the protein CASSPPGAQYF.